This passage covers 28 T cell receptor beta chains from one sample sequenced in a study of T cell responses to AZD1222 COVID-19 vaccine. Method: immunoSEQ multiplex PCR; TCRdb's copy keeps in-frame clones and lacks some. The sample yields around 120,000 clones, more than 90% seen once. The material sequenced was peripheral blood, taken on day 0 of AZD1222 vaccination. The receptors stem from an adult in good health.

The rearrangement uses TRBV27 and TRBJ1-2, with D tentatively TRBD1 (5 bases). This CDR3 spans 14 amino acids. Deletions cut 4 bases from V and 7 bases from J, with 16 bases between. Per germline, CDR1 MNHEY and CDR2 SMNVEV (reference sequence). CDR3 region: CASSYQGWDGGYTF. The CDR3 DNA follows: TGTGCCAGCAGTTACCAAGGGTGGGACGGTGGCTACACCTTC.

The rearrangement links TRBV28 to TRBJ1-5; the match to TRBD1 covers 7 bases. From germline, CDR1 is MDHEN and CDR2 SYDVKM. The CDR3 contains 17 residues. Trimming removed 5 bases from V and 0 bases from J; junction bases left unmatched: 10. The CDR3 here is CASSKGGAGYSNQPQHF. CDR3 nucleotides: TGTGCCAGCAGTAAAGGGGGCGCGGGTTATAGCAATCAGCCCCAGCATTTT.

This clone was counted a single time. The V gene is TRBV10-1, the J gene TRBJ2-7, with a possible D match to TRBD2 (6 bases). The V and J ends lost 8 bases and 5 bases respectively, with 19 bases between them. The CDR3 totals 14 residues. In germline, CDR1 is WNHNN, CDR2 SYGVQD (reference sequence). The CDR3 loop reads CASPGTAPGDEQYF. The CDR3 region has the DNA TGCGCCAGCCCAGGGACTGCCCCTGGGGACGAGCAGTACTTC.

The rearrangement uses TRBV7-8 and TRBJ1-1, with a weak D call TRBD1 (6 bases). V shed 4 bases and J shed 1 base, with 19 bases lying between them. Germline CDR1 and CDR2: SGHVS and FQNEAQ. The CDR3 contains 17 residues. CDR3 protein: CASSSDEGGRWNTEAFF. Written as DNA, the CDR3 is TGTGCCAGCAGCTCGGATGAAGGGGGACGGTGGAACACTGAAGCTTTCTTT.

V is TRBV5-6 and J is TRBJ2-7; D may be TRBD1 (6 bases). Germline CDR1 and CDR2: SGHDT and YYEEEE. V lost 0 bases, J lost 4 bases, and 11 bases lay in between. The CDR3 consists of 14 residues. The CDR3 loop reads CASSLGDNLYEQYF. The CDR3 DNA sequence: TGTGCCAGCAGCTTGGGGGACAACTTGTACGAGCAGTACTTC.

The chain combines TRBV5-5 with TRBJ1-6; 10 bases line up with TRBD1. The CDR3 is 14 residues long. With 3 bases clipped from V and 9 bases from J, the junction kept 3 bases outside the gene matches. Germline CDR1 reads SGHKS; CDR2 reads YYEKEE (reference sequence). CDR3 coding DNA: TGTGCCAGCAGCTCGGGACAGGGGAGTTCACCCCTCCACTTT. Protein: CASSSGQGSSPLHF.

V is TRBV29-1 and J is TRBJ2-1; tentative D call: TRBD1 (7 bases). From germline, CDR1 is SQVTM and CDR2 ANQGSEA. This CDR3 is 14 amino acids long. Deletions cut 4 bases from V and 6 bases from J, with 16 bases between. The DNA for the CDR3 is TGCAGCGTTGTACTAGCTCAGGGGGGCAATGAGCAGTTCTTC. Amino acids: CSVVLAQGGNEQFF.

The gene calls are TRBV19 and TRBJ2-1; tentatively, D is TRBD1 or TRBD2 (5 bases each). Germline-derived CDR1 and CDR2 are LNHDA and SQIVND (reference sequence). CDR3 size: 17 residues. The germline V and J ends were trimmed by 1 base and 0 bases, with 13 bases remaining between them. In DNA form, the CDR3 reads TGTGCCAGTAGTATAGCCCTGGGGGTTAGCTCCTACAATGAGCAGTTCTTC. This codes for CASSIALGVSSYNEQFF.

The genes are TRBV7-2 and TRBJ1-2, with TRBD1 matching 7 bases. The germline V gene has CDR1 SGHTA and CDR2 FQGNSA. Unmatched junction bases numbered 9, after V lost 7 bases and J lost 4 bases. CDR3 size: 14 residues. The CDR3 DNA follows: TGTGCCAGCACCACCACAGGGGACGGCTATGGCTACACCTTC. It yields the protein CASTTTGDGYGYTF.

The chain carries TRBV19 and TRBJ2-1; D remains ambiguous. V lost 3 bases to trimming and J lost 7 bases, with 7 bases between them. Germline V gives CDR1 LNHDA, CDR2 SQIVND (reference sequence). The CDR3 consists of 12 residues. CDR3 region: CASSMGINEQFF. CDR3 nucleotides: TGTGCCAGTAGTATGGGGATTAATGAGCAGTTCTTC.

The CDR3 region has the DNA TGCGCCAGCAGCCACGACAGGGGCTCATTCTACGAGCAGTACTTC. Residues: CASSHDRGSFYEQYF. The V gene is TRBV5-1, the J gene TRBJ2-7, with 8 bases that match TRBD1. Losses at the gene ends were 4 bases for V and 3 bases for J; bases not matched to a gene: 9. The CDR3 loop spans 15 amino acids. Per the germline V gene, CDR1 is SGHRS and CDR2 is YFSETQ.

The V and J genes are TRBV19 and TRBJ1-5, with 7 bases fitting TRBD1. The CDR3 loop spans 14 amino acids. Germline CDR1 reads LNHDA; CDR2 reads SQIVND (reference sequence). The junction had 5 bases not matched to a gene; V was cut back by 6 bases and J by 3 bases. The chain's CDR3 is CASRPGQPNQPQHF. CDR3 sequence (DNA): TGTGCCAGTAGGCCGGGACAGCCCAATCAGCCCCAGCATTTT.

The chain uses TRBV18 and TRBJ2-5, with D perhaps being TRBD1 or TRBD2 (5 bases each). Trimming took off 1 base at V and 4 bases at J, with 10 bases between the two ends. The CDR3 runs to 14 residues. The germline V gene has CDR1 KGHSH and CDR2 LQKENI. The CDR3 DNA sequence: TGTGCCAGCTCACCACAACGGGGCGGAGAGACCCAGTACTTC. Its protein is CASSPQRGGETQYF.

In DNA form, the CDR3 reads TGTGCCAGCAGTCAAGGACAGGCGGGGGAGCAGTACTTC. Its translation is CASSQGQAGEQYF. The genes are TRBV9 and TRBJ2-7, with D possibly matching TRBD1 (7 bases). The CDR3 covers 13 residues. Germline V gene data show CDR1 as SGDLS and CDR2 as YYNGEE. The V gene lost 5 bases and the J gene lost 7 bases, with 16 bases spanning the gap. The full variable domain, completed using reference TRBV9 and TRBJ2-7, is DSGVTQTPKHLITATGQRVTLRCSPRSGDLSVYWYQQSLDQGLQFLIQYYNGEERAKGNILERFSAQQFPDLHSELNLSSLELGDSALYFCASSQGQAGEQYFGPGTRLTVT.

This clone has more than one count but fewer than ten. The rearrangement links TRBV18 to TRBJ2-5; D may be TRBD1 (5 bases). The CDR3 has 15 amino acids. V shed 3 bases and J shed 0 bases, with 11 bases lying between them. CDR1 is KGHSH, CDR2 LQKENI, per germline. The chain's CDR3 is CASSPTTVYQETQYF. Written as DNA, the CDR3 is TGTGCCAGCTCACCGACGACAGTCTACCAAGAGACCCAGTACTTC.

The CDR3 loop is CASSLSPGNYYEQYF. In DNA, the CDR3 is TGTGCCAGCAGCTTATCGCCAGGGAACTACTACGAGCAGTACTTC. The V and J genes are TRBV7-6 and TRBJ2-7; D may be TRBD1 (5 bases). Germline V lookup: CDR1 SGHVS, CDR2 FNYEAQ. This CDR3 is 15 amino acids long. Trimming removed 2 bases at V and 3 bases at J, with 14 bases between.

V and J are TRBV19 and TRBJ1-3, with D hard to call. The CDR3 runs 15 residues. Germline V gene data show CDR1 as LNHDA and CDR2 as SQIVND (reference sequence). Between the trimmed V and J ends, which lost 3 bases and 3 bases, there was a span of 12 bases. The CDR3 spells CASSIPREFGNTIYF. DNA of the CDR3: TGTGCCAGTAGTATCCCGAGGGAATTTGGAAACACCATATATTTT.

The rearrangement joins TRBV11-2 to TRBJ2-2; TRBD1 agrees at 8 bases. Trimming removed 1 base from V and 2 bases from J; junction bases left unmatched: 6. The CDR3 extends over 17 amino acids. Germline V CDR1 and CDR2: SGHAT, FQNNGV. CDR3 nucleotide sequence: TGTGCCAGCAGCTTAGGGGGACAGGTCCTTAACACCGGGGAGCTGTTTTTT. Amino acids: CASSLGGQVLNTGELFF.

The genes are TRBV28 and TRBJ2-7; 7 positions match TRBD2. The CDR3 runs 16 residues. V lost 2 bases to trimming and J lost 2 bases; unmatched junction nucleotides: 9. Germline CDR1 is MDHEN and CDR2 is SYDVKM. CDR3 DNA: TGTGCCAGCAGTTTACTCAACCCAGCGGGGCCCTACGAGCAGTACTTC. Translated, it gives CASSLLNPAGPYEQYF.

The V call is TRBV6-6, the J call TRBJ2-7; no reliable D call. Trimming removed 1 base from V and 6 bases from J, with 13 bases in between. The CDR3 has 14 residues. CDR1 and CDR2 from the germline V gene are MNHNY and SVGAGI (reference sequence). CDR3 nucleotide sequence: TGTGCCAGCAGTTACTTTATTGAGTCCCCCGAGCAGTACTTC. This codes for CASSYFIESPEQYF.

V gene TRBV19 combines with J gene TRBJ1-2; the D gene is possibly TRBD1 (5 bases). The CDR3 has 15 amino acids. CDR1 LNHDA and CDR2 SQIVND come from the germline V gene (reference sequence). The V gene lost 5 bases and the J gene lost 7 bases, with 20 bases spanning the gap. DNA of the CDR3: TGTGCCAGTAGTGTGGGCAGAGGCAGGGAACGTGGCTACACCTTC. Residues: CASSVGRGRERGYTF.

The genes are TRBV25-1 and TRBJ1-4; D possibly corresponds to TRBD1 (5 bases). Germline V gene data show CDR1 as MGHDK and CDR2 as SYGVNS. Trimming took off 2 bases at V and 7 bases at J, with 14 bases between the two ends. This CDR3 has 15 amino acids. The CDR3 DNA reads as TGTGCCAGCAGTGAAATCTACATGGGGGGTGAAAAACTGTTTTTT. Translation: CASSEIYMGGEKLFF.

This clone was counted a single time. The gene calls are TRBV11-3 and TRBJ1-6; weak D call: TRBD1 (5 bases). With 5 bases removed from V and 4 bases from J, the gap between germline ends came to 15 bases. The germline V gene has CDR1 SGHNT and CDR2 YENEEA. The CDR3 extends over 16 amino acids. CDR3 loop: CASSGGDRIYNSPLHF. In DNA form, the CDR3 reads TGTGCCAGCAGCGGGGGGGATAGGATATATAATTCACCCCTCCACTTT.

The CDR3 protein is CASSSGGMNTEAFF. CDR3 nucleotides: TGTGCCAGCAGCTCAGGGGGTATGAACACTGAAGCTTTCTTT. The J gene is TRBJ1-1, the V gene TRBV6-5; 7 nucleotides agree with TRBD1. CDR3 length equals 14 residues. Trimming removed 6 bases from V and 0 bases from J; junction bases left unmatched: 4. The germline V gene has CDR1 MNHEY and CDR2 SVGAGI.

V is TRBV11-3 and J is TRBJ2-7; possible D gene TRBD1, 5 bases. The CDR3 length is 13 residues. V shed 0 bases and J shed 2 bases, with 5 bases lying between them. Germline V lookup: CDR1 SGHNT, CDR2 YENEEA. The CDR3 spells CASSLDRAYEQYF. The DNA of the CDR3 is TGTGCCAGCAGCTTAGACAGGGCCTACGAGCAGTACTTC. The full variable domain, in which reference TRBV11-3 and TRBJ2-7 provide the parts outside the CDR3, is EAGVVQSPRYKIIEKKQPVAFWCNPISGHNTLYWYLQNLGQGPELLIRYENEEAVDDSQLPKDRFSAERLKGVDSTLKIQPAELGDSAVYLCASSLDRAYEQYFGPGTRLTVT.

The chain combines TRBV4-1 with TRBJ1-5; 7 nucleotides match TRBD1. This CDR3 has 17 amino acids. The trim removed 1 base at V and 1 base at J, leaving 7 bases unmatched. CDR1 and CDR2 from the germline V gene are MGHRA and YSYEKL. CDR3 DNA: TGCGCCAGCAGCCAAGGGGGGAGGGGGCCGAGCAATCAGCCCCAGCATTTT. Amino acids: CASSQGGRGPSNQPQHF.

The chain is built from TRBV4-1 and TRBJ1-3; TRBD1 might be the D (5 bases). This CDR3 spans 15 amino acids. The V and J ends lost 0 bases and 8 bases respectively, with 14 bases between them. CDR1 MGHRA and CDR2 YSYEKL come from the germline V gene. The CDR3 DNA reads as TGCGCCAGCAGCCAAGACCCCGGGACGAGGGACACCATATATTTT. It specifies CASSQDPGTRDTIYF.

The chain couples TRBV7-9 to TRBJ1-2, with 11 bases aligning to TRBD1. V shed 1 base and J 3 bases; nucleotides not matched to a gene: 13. Per the germline V gene, CDR1 is SEHNR and CDR2 is FQNEAQ (reference sequence). The CDR3 extends over 19 amino acids. The DNA for the CDR3 is TGTGCCAGCAGCTTAGGGATCCATTCGGGACAGGGGGAGGACTATGGCTACACCTTC. Protein sequence: CASSLGIHSGQGEDYGYTF.